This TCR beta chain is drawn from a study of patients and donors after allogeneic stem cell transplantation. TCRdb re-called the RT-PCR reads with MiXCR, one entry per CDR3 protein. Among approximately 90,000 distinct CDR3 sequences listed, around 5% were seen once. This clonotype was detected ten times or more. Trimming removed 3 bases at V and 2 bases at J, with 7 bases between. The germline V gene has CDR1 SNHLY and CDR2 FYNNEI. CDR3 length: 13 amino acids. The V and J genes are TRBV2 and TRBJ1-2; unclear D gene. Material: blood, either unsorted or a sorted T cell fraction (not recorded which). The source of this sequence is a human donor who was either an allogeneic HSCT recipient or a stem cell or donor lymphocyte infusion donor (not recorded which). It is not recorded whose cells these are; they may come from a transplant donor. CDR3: CASSDGVNYGYTF. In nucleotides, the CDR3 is TGTGCCAGCAGTGATGGTGTAAACTATGGCTACACCTTC.